A single sample is the source of the 25 T cell receptor beta chains below, sequenced in a study of T cell responses to AZD1222 COVID-19 vaccine. Profiling relied on immunoSEQ multiplex PCR, and the TCRdb table lists in-frame clones only, not all of them. Of 150,000 to 200,000 clones in the sample, less than 95% were seen once. This specimen consisted of peripheral blood, obtained on day 0 of AZD1222 vaccination. The receptors were gathered from an adult in good health.

The chain joins TRBV19 to TRBJ2-3, with 7 positions matching TRBD1. The V and J ends lost 3 bases and 0 bases, in that order; junction bases with no gene match: 3. CDR1 is LNHDA and CDR2 is SQIVND in the germline V gene (reference sequence). This CDR3 contains 15 residues. CDR3 loop: CASSMGTASTDTQYF. CDR3 sequence (DNA): TGTGCCAGTAGTATGGGGACAGCCAGCACAGATACGCAGTATTTT. Looking up the rest from reference TRBV19 and TRBJ2-3 gives the full variable domain: DGGITQSPKYLFRKEGQNVTLSCEQNLNHDAMYWYRQDPGQGLRLIYYSQIVNDFQKGDIAEGYSVSREKKESFPLTVTSAQKNPTAFYLCASSMGTASTDTQYFGPGTRLTVL.

The rearrangement joins TRBV19 to TRBJ2-1, with 11 bases matching TRBD2. The CDR3 sequence is 14 residues long. V was pared by 10 bases and J by 4 bases, with 6 bases of the junction left unmatched. Germline V gene data show CDR1 as LNHDA and CDR2 as SQIVND (reference sequence). CDR3: CATKLAGDYNEQFF. The DNA of the CDR3 is TGTGCCACTAAACTAGCGGGGGATTACAATGAGCAGTTCTTC.

This chain connects TRBV3-1 (or the pseudogene TRBV3-2) to TRBJ2-2; perhaps TRBD1 as D (5 bases). This CDR3 region has 15 residues. CDR1 and CDR2 from the germline V gene are LGHDT and YNNKEL (reference sequence). The V and J ends lost 6 bases and 1 base respectively, with 12 bases between them. This chain's CDR3 is CASSNRQGNTGELFF. DNA for the CDR3: TGTGCCAGCAGTAACCGGCAGGGGAACACCGGGGAGCTGTTTTTT.

As regards this clone: Other DNA sequences in this sample translate to the same CDR3. The CDR3 sequence: CASSSDRDTEAFF. The CDR3, as DNA: TGTGCCAGTAGTAGCGACAGGGATACTGAAGCTTTCTTT. V is TRBV19 and J is TRBJ1-1; 7 bases agree with TRBD1. The CDR3 loop spans 13 amino acids. The V gene end was trimmed by 4 bases and the J gene end by 5 bases; junction bases not matched to a gene: 4. Germline V gene lookup returns CDR1 LNHDA and CDR2 SQIVND (reference sequence).

This chain links TRBV12-3 or TRBV12-4 with TRBJ1-2, with D uncertain. Trimming cost V 3 bases and J 5 bases, with 10 bases left between them. The CDR3 is made up of 13 amino acids. The CDR3 protein is CASSFGLTYGYTF. CDR3 in DNA: TGTGCCAGCAGTTTCGGACTTACGTATGGCTACACCTTC.

This chain connects TRBV7-2 to TRBJ1-4, with D uncertain. Germline CDR1 SGHTA, CDR2 FQGNSA. The V gene lost 1 base and the J gene lost 8 bases, with 14 bases spanning the gap. The CDR3 runs 15 residues. The CDR3 coding sequence is TGTGCCAGCAGCTTAGTTTACGCGGGCCAGGAAAAACTGTTTTTT. Protein: CASSLVYAGQEKLFF. The variable domain in full, with the rest retrieved from reference TRBV7-2 and TRBJ1-4, is GAGVSQSPSNKVTEKGKDVELRCDPISGHTALYWYRQSLGQGLEFLIYFQGNSAPDKSGLPSDRFSAERTGGSVSTLTIQRTQQEDSAVYLCASSLVYAGQEKLFFGSGTQLSVL.

On this clone itself: The junction and the germline gene differ at one end; a read error may be behind it. V gene TRBV30 combines with J gene TRBJ1-2; 8 nucleotides align to TRBD1. Germline V CDR1 and CDR2: GTSNPN, SVGIG (reference sequence). The CDR3 covers 12 residues. CDR3 coding DNA: TGTGTCTGGACCCAGGGGGCAATATGGTATACCTTC. It yields the protein CVWTQGAIWYTF.

The V gene is TRBV19, the J gene TRBJ2-2; D tentatively reads TRBD1 or TRBD2 (6 bases each). This CDR3 region has 13 residues. Germline values: CDR1 LNHDA, CDR2 SQIVND (reference sequence). Trimming stripped 6 bases from V and 7 bases from J, with 12 bases between. The CDR3 spells CASRPGASGELFF. CDR3 bases: TGTGCCAGTAGACCGGGGGCGAGCGGGGAGCTGTTTTTT.

This clone was recorded only once. The rearrangement uses TRBV21-1 and TRBJ1-5. TRBV21-1 is marked as a pseudogene. CDR3 size: 10 residues. CDR3 region: CASRIRPQHF. The DNA of the CDR3 is TGTGCCAGTCGTATACGGCCCCAGCATTTT.

The rearrangement uses TRBV4-3 and TRBJ2-7, with D unresolved. The V and J ends lost 0 bases and 2 bases respectively, with 14 bases between them. Germline values: CDR1 LGHNA, CDR2 YSLEER. CDR3 size: 16 residues. This chain's CDR3 is CASSQERNFVTYEQYF. CDR3 sequence (DNA): TGCGCCAGCAGCCAAGAGAGGAATTTTGTAACCTACGAGCAGTACTTC.

This chain joins TRBV5-5 and TRBJ2-7, with D tentatively TRBD1 (8 bases). The germline gives CDR1 SGHKS, CDR2 YYEKEE (reference sequence). The CDR3 sequence is 15 residues long. The V end was cut by 2 bases, the J end by 3 bases, with 15 bases between. The DNA for the CDR3 is TGTGCCAGCAGCTTCTCGACAGGGGAGGGCTACGAGCAGTACTTC. This encodes CASSFSTGEGYEQYF. Looking up the rest from reference TRBV5-5 and TRBJ2-7 gives the full variable domain: DAGVTQSPTHLIKTRGQQVTLRCSPISGHKSVSWYQQVLGQGPQFIFQYYEKEERGRGNFPDRFSARQFPNYSSELNVNALLLGDSALYLCASSFSTGEGYEQYFGPGTRLTVT.

The J gene is TRBJ1-1, the V gene TRBV5-4; TRBD1 aligns across 8 bases. Trimming at V came to 0 bases and at J to 4 bases, leaving 14 bases not matched to a gene. This CDR3 is built from 18 residues. Per germline, CDR1 SGHNT and CDR2 YYREEE (reference sequence). Here the CDR3 reads CASSLAGWTGQRRTEAFF. In nucleotides, the CDR3 is TGTGCCAGCAGCTTGGCCGGGTGGACAGGGCAAAGACGCACTGAAGCTTTCTTT.

This sequence joins TRBV3-1 (or the pseudogene TRBV3-2) and TRBJ1-1; D not resolved. The CDR3 spans 14 residues. Germline CDR1 reads LGHDT; CDR2 reads YNNKEL (reference sequence). V shed 0 bases and J shed 5 bases, with 10 bases lying between them. Written as DNA, the CDR3 is TGTGCCAGCAGCCAAGATAGGGTACGGACTGAAGCTTTCTTT. This codes for CASSQDRVRTEAFF.

CDR3 loop: CSVRDRVNTEAFF. The CDR3 coding sequence is TGCAGCGTTAGGGACAGGGTGAACACTGAAGCTTTCTTT. V usage is TRBV29-1 and J usage is TRBJ1-1, with 9 bases lining up with TRBD1. Unmatched junction bases numbered 1, after V lost 5 bases and J lost 0 bases. Germline values: CDR1 SQVTM, CDR2 ANQGSEA. CDR3 length: 13 residues.

This chain uses TRBV6-5 with TRBJ1-6, with D possibly being TRBD1 (6 bases). Germline V lookup: CDR1 MNHEY, CDR2 SVGAGI. Trimming pared 10 bases from V and 5 bases from J, leaving 18 bases between. The length of the CDR3 is 15 residues. CDR3 DNA sequence: TGTGCCACCAAAGAAAACAGGGTGAATAATTCACCCCTCCACTTT. Protein product: CATKENRVNNSPLHF.

The chain joins TRBV2 to TRBJ2-2; the D is unclear. This CDR3 has 12 amino acids. Germline assignment: CDR1 SNHLY and CDR2 FYNNEI. Trimming took 7 bases from V and 8 from J, leaving 11 bases between them. CDR3 sequence reads: CASMWQLGELFF. CDR3 in DNA: TGTGCCAGCATGTGGCAACTTGGGGAGCTGTTTTTT.

V usage is TRBV4-2 and J usage is TRBJ2-1, with a tentative D call TRBD2 (6 bases). V was cut by 0 bases and J by 7 bases, with 7 bases left in between. CDR1 is LGHNA, CDR2 YNFKEQ, per germline. The CDR3 is 13 amino acids. The CDR3 spells CASSQDGGNEQFF. Here the CDR3 DNA reads TGTGCCAGCAGCCAAGATGGGGGGAATGAGCAGTTCTTC.

The chain joins TRBV19 to TRBJ1-4; TRBD1 matches at 7 bases. Germline CDR1 reads LNHDA; CDR2 reads SQIVND (reference sequence). The length of the CDR3 is 14 residues. Trimming removed 6 bases from V and 8 bases from J; junction bases left unmatched: 9. The CDR3 DNA reads TGTGCCAGTAGGGTCCAGGGGGGTCGAGAAAAACTGTTTTTT. Translating it yields CASRVQGGREKLFF.

V is TRBV5-6 and J is TRBJ1-6; a weak D match, TRBD1 (5 bases). CDR1 SGHDT and CDR2 YYEEEE come from the germline V gene. V lost 5 bases, J lost 4 bases, and 22 bases lay in between. The CDR3 has 18 residues. The CDR3 sequence is CASSRFLSAGSYNSPLHF. The CDR3 bases are TGTGCCAGCAGTCGTTTCCTGTCGGCAGGGAGTTATAATTCACCCCTCCACTTT.

The V gene is TRBV6-2 or TRBV6-3, the J gene TRBJ2-7, with 8 bases lining up with TRBD1. Trimming removed 5 bases from V and 6 bases from J; junction bases left unmatched: 3. The V gene's germline CDR1 is MNHEY and CDR2 SVGEGT. The CDR3 is 12 residues long. The CDR3: CASSQGAGEQYF. In DNA, the CDR3 is TGTGCCAGCAGTCAGGGGGCTGGCGAGCAGTACTTC.

J is TRBJ1-6 and V is TRBV27; no reliable D call. The CDR3 totals 13 residues. Per the germline V gene, CDR1 is MNHEY and CDR2 is SMNVEV (reference sequence). With 6 bases removed from V and 6 bases from J, the gap between germline ends came to 9 bases. This CDR3 reads CASSQAVNSPLHF. CDR3 bases: TGTGCCAGCAGCCAGGCGGTTAATTCACCCCTCCACTTT.

The chain combines TRBV7-9 with TRBJ1-2; D perhaps matches TRBD1 (6 bases). Germline V gene data show CDR1 as SEHNR and CDR2 as FQNEAQ (reference sequence). The CDR3 consists of 13 residues. V was cut by 1 base and J by 10 bases, with 13 bases left in between. Written as DNA, the CDR3 is TGTGCCAGCAGCTTAGACCGGACAGACCCCTACACCTTC. Its protein product is CASSLDRTDPYTF.

V gene TRBV2 combines with J gene TRBJ1-4; no definite D call. Germline V gene sequence: CDR1 SNHLY, CDR2 FYNNEI. The CDR3 sequence is 14 residues long. Trimming shortened V by 2 bases and J by 8 bases, and 12 bases separated the two germline ends. CDR3 loop: CASSELAVWEKLFF. For the CDR3, the DNA is TGTGCCAGCAGTGAACTCGCGGTGTGGGAAAAACTGTTTTTT.

The gene calls are TRBV12-5 and TRBJ1-3; the D gene is possibly TRBD1 (6 bases). The V end was cut by 1 base, the J end by 8 bases, with 9 bases between. The CDR3 is 13 residues long. Per germline, CDR1 LGHNT and CDR2 FRNRAP. CDR3: CASGLGTADTIYF. CDR3 sequence (DNA): TGTGCTAGTGGTTTGGGGACAGCGGACACCATATATTTT.

The rearrangement joins TRBV11-2 to TRBJ1-3; a weak D match, TRBD1 (6 bases). The CDR3 sequence is 14 residues long. The V gene's germline CDR1 is SGHAT and CDR2 FQNNGV. V lost 7 bases to trimming and J lost 0 bases, with 10 bases between them. The CDR3 reads CASTLGGSGNTIYF. CDR3 in DNA: TGTGCCAGCACATTAGGGGGCTCTGGAAACACCATATATTTT.